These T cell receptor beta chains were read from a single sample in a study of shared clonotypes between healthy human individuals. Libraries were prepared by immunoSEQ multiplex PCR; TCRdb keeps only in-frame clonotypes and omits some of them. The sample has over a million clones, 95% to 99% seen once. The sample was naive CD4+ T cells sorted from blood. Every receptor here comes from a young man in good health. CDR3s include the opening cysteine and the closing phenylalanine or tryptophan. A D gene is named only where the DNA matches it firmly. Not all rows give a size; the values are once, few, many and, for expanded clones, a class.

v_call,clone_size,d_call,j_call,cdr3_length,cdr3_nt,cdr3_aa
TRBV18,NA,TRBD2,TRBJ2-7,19,TGTGCCAGCTCACCTGGTTCGATCCCGGGACTAGCGGGCCTCTACGAGCAGTACTTC,CASSPGSIPGLAGLYEQYF
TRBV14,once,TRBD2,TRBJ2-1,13,TGTGCCGTTAGCGGGAGTAGTTACAATGAGCAGTTCTTC,CAVSGSSYNEQFF
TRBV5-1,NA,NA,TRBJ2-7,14,TGCGCCAGCAGTCTGGAAGGCACAGAGTACGAGCAGTACTTC,CASSLEGTEYEQYF
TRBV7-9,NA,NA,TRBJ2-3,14,TGTGCCAGCAGCTCACGACAGGTCGTAAATACGCAGTATTTT,CASSSRQVVNTQYF
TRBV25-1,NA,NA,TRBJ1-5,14,TGTGCCAGCAGTGAGAGAGGGCGCAATCAGCCCCAGCATTTT,CASSERGRNQPQHF
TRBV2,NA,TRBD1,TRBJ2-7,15,TGTGCCAGCAGTTGGGGGGGACAGGGCGTTTACGAGCAGTACTTC,CASSWGGQGVYEQYF
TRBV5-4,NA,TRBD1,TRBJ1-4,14,TGTGCCAGCAGCCCGGGACAGCGTAATGAAAAACTGTTTTTT,CASSPGQRNEKLFF
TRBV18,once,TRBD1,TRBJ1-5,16,TGTGCCAGCTCGCCTATTACAGGGGGGGGCAATCAGCCCCAGCATTTT,CASSPITGGGNQPQHF
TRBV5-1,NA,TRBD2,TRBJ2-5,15,TGCGCCAGCAGCTTTAGCGGGAGGGCCTTGGAGACCCAGTACTTC,CASSFSGRALETQYF
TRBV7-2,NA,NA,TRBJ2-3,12,TGTGCCAGCAGCCCCCAGGGGCGTGCGCAGTATTTT,CASSPQGRAQYF
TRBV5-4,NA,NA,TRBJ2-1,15,TGTGCCAGCAGTACCGGGACGGTCGCTTACAATGAGCAGTTCTTC,CASSTGTVAYNEQFF
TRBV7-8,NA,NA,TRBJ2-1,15,TGTGCCAGCAGCGAGCTCAACGGGGACCTCAATGAGCAGTTCTTC,CASSELNGDLNEQFF
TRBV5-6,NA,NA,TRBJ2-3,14,TGTGCCAGCAGCTTGGACAGGTGGGCAGATACGCAGTATTTT,CASSLDRWADTQYF
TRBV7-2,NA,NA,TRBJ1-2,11,TGTGCCAGCAGCTTCGGCTATGGCTACACCTTC,CASSFGYGYTF
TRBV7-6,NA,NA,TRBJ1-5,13,TGTGCCAGCAGCTTATTAGGGGGGGGGCCCCAGCATTTT,CASSLLGGGPQHF
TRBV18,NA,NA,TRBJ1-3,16,TGTGCCAGCTCACCCCCTCCTCTTTCCTCTGGAAACACCATATATTTT,CASSPPPLSSGNTIYF
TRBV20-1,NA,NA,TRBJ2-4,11,TGCAGTGCAGTAGCCAAAAACATTCAGTACTTC,CSAVAKNIQYF
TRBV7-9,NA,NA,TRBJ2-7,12,TGTGCCAGCAGCTCTCCAGCTGACGAGCAGTACTTC,CASSSPADEQYF
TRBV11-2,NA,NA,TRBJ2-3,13,TGTGCCAGCGAGACTACTAGCACAGATACGCAGTATTTT,CASETTSTDTQYF
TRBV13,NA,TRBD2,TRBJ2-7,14,TGTGCCAGCAGGCGCATAGCGGGAGGGTACGAGCAGTACTTC,CASRRIAGGYEQYF
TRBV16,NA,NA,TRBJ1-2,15,TGTGCCAGCAGCCAATCCACGGGGTTGAACTATGGCTACACCTTC,CASSQSTGLNYGYTF
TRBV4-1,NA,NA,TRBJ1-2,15,TGCGCCAGCAGCCCCGGGGGACGGAGCAACTATGGCTACACCTTC,CASSPGGRSNYGYTF
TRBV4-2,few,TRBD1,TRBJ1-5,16,TGTGCCAGCAGCCAAGATGGACAGGGGGCCAATCAGCCCCAGCATTTT,CASSQDGQGANQPQHF
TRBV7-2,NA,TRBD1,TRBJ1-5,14,TGTGCCAGCAGCCTAAACAGGGGGGATCAGCCCCAGCATTTT,CASSLNRGDQPQHF
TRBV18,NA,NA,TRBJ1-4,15,TGTGCCAGCTCGCCAGTAGGTGCAACTAATGAAAAACTGTTTTTT,CASSPVGATNEKLFF
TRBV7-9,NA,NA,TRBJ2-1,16,TGTGCCAGCAGCTTAGTCGGTTACCAAGACTACAATGAGCAGTTCTTC,CASSLVGYQDYNEQFF
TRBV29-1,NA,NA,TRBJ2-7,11,TGCAGCGTTGGGGAGGTCTACGAGCAGTACTTC,CSVGEVYEQYF
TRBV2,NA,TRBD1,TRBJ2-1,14,TGTGCCAGCCAAAAGGACAGGGTCCTCGATGAGCAGTTCTTC,CASQKDRVLDEQFF
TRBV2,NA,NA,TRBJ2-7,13,TGTGCCAGCAATCAGGGATATTCCTACGAGCAGTACTTC,CASNQGYSYEQYF
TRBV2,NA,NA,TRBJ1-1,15,TGTGCCAGCAGGGAAAATTCCGGACAGCGTCGTGAAGCTTTCTTT,CASRENSGQRREAFF
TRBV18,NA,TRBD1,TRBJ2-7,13,TGTGCCAGCTCACACAGGGGTGCCTACGAGCAGTACTTC,CASSHRGAYEQYF